These 15 T cell receptor beta chains were all obtained from the same sample, sequenced in a study of shared T cell receptors in the human thymus. TCRdb's table, derived via immunoSEQ multiplex PCR, lists solely in-frame clones and lacks some. The sample yields under 450,000 clones, approximately 95% seen once. Material for sequencing was thymocytes. Receptors originate from a human donor.

This chain links TRBV13 with TRBJ2-1; 8 bases match TRBD2. With V trimmed by 5 bases and J by 8 bases, 11 bases remained unmatched. The CDR3 contains 15 residues. Germline assignment: CDR1 PRHDT and CDR2 FYEKMQ (reference sequence). The CDR3, as DNA: TGTGCCAGCAGCGCATTCGCGGGAGGTGCGGATGAGCAGTTCTTC. Amino acids: CASSAFAGGADEQFF. Combining the CDR3 with reference TRBV13 and TRBJ2-1 gives the whole variable domain AAGVIQSPRHLIKEKRETATLKCYPIPRHDTVYWYQQGPGQDPQFLISFYEKMQSDKGSIPDRFSAQQFSDYHSELNMSSLELGDSALYFCASSAFAGGADEQFFGPGTRLTVL.

The CDR3 nucleotides read TGTGCCAGCAGTTCGAACGGGAGCTCCTACGAGCAGTACTTC. Translated, it gives CASSSNGSSYEQYF. The V and J genes are TRBV28 and TRBJ2-7, with D possibly TRBD2 on 6 matching bases. Germline V lookup: CDR1 MDHEN, CDR2 SYDVKM. Deletions cut 4 bases from V and 0 bases from J, with 10 bases between. The CDR3 has 14 amino acids.

The chain couples TRBV11-2 to TRBJ1-3; TRBD1 is a possible D gene (5 bases). Trimming stripped 1 base from V and 6 bases from J, with 13 bases between. The CDR3 is made up of 15 amino acids. Per the germline V gene, CDR1 is SGHAT and CDR2 is FQNNGV. CDR3 nucleotide sequence: TGTGCCAGCAGCTTAGTCCAGGGCAGTGAAAACACCATATATTTT. Protein sequence: CASSLVQGSENTIYF.

This chain uses TRBV4-3 with TRBJ1-2, with D possibly TRBD1 on 5 matching bases. Germline V gene sequence: CDR1 LGHNA, CDR2 YSLEER. The CDR3 covers 13 residues. V gave up 1 base and J gave up 8 bases, with 11 bases separating them. DNA of the CDR3: TGCGCCAGCAGCCAAGCAGGGCTTAGGGGCTACACCTTC. Encoded protein: CASSQAGLRGYTF.

A word on this clone: This specimen includes other DNA sequences encoding the same CDR3. The J gene is TRBJ2-6, the V gene TRBV27; 11 bases fit TRBD1. Germline V gene sequence: CDR1 MNHEY, CDR2 SMNVEV (reference sequence). V shed 5 bases and J 0 bases; nucleotides not matched to a gene: 12. CDR3 size: 20 residues. CDR3 amino acids: CASSALLPGQGDSGANVLTF. In nucleotides, the CDR3 is TGTGCCAGCAGTGCCCTGCTCCCGGGACAGGGGGACTCTGGGGCCAACGTCCTGACTTTC.

The chain joins TRBV27 to TRBJ2-1; TRBD2 matches at 10 bases. The CDR3 is 16 residues long. In germline, CDR1 is MNHEY, CDR2 SMNVEV (reference sequence). Trimming at V came to 6 bases and at J to 8 bases, leaving 13 bases not matched to a gene. The CDR3 DNA reads TGTGCCAGCAGCCGACGGGCTAGCGGGAGATGGGATGAGCAGTTCTTC. It specifies CASSRRASGRWDEQFF.

The chain has TRBV4-3 and TRBJ2-1, with D unclear. CDR3 length equals 17 residues. Per germline, CDR1 LGHNA and CDR2 YSLEER. Trimming stripped 0 bases from V and 5 bases from J, with 17 bases between. The CDR3 is CASSQDPRGSYHNEQFF. Here the CDR3 DNA reads TGCGCCAGCAGCCAAGACCCCCGCGGTTCCTACCACAATGAGCAGTTCTTC.

This chain joins TRBV7-9 and TRBJ2-2, with D uncertain. The V end lost 1 base, the J end lost 1 base, and 10 bases lay between the germline ends. Germline V gene data show CDR1 as SEHNR and CDR2 as FQNEAQ (reference sequence). This CDR3 comprises 16 residues. The CDR3 protein is CASSLEIGGNTGELFF. The CDR3 DNA follows: TGTGCCAGCAGCTTAGAGATTGGCGGGAACACCGGGGAGCTGTTTTTT.

This chain connects TRBV7-9 to TRBJ2-3; no reliable D call. CDR1 SEHNR and CDR2 FQNEAQ come from the germline V gene (reference sequence). The length of the CDR3 is 13 residues. V was cut by 5 bases and J by 2 bases, with 8 bases left in between. The CDR3 region is CASSLPVTDTQYF. The CDR3 nucleotides read TGTGCCAGCAGCCTCCCTGTCACAGATACGCAGTATTTT.

The rearrangement joins TRBV4-1 to TRBJ1-1; 10 nucleotides align to TRBD1. The V and J ends lost 3 bases and 6 bases, in that order; junction bases with no gene match: 4. The CDR3 is 14 residues long. The germline V gene has CDR1 MGHRA and CDR2 YSYEKL. The CDR3 loop reads CASSHGTGVPEAFF. In nucleotides, the CDR3 is TGCGCCAGCAGCCATGGGACAGGGGTCCCTGAAGCTTTCTTT.

The genes are TRBV10-2 and TRBJ1-1; 11 nucleotides agree with TRBD1. V shed 6 bases, J shed 4 bases, and the junction held 7 bases outside the gene matches. This CDR3 is 15 amino acids long. Per germline, CDR1 WSHSY and CDR2 SAAADI. In nucleotides, the CDR3 is TGCGCCAGCAGATATCCCGGGACAGGGGGCACTGAAGCTTTCTTT. It is translated as CASRYPGTGGTEAFF.

The rearrangement joins TRBV2 to TRBJ2-7, with 11 bases matching TRBD2. With V trimmed by 7 bases and J by 5 bases, 16 bases remained unmatched. Germline CDR1 and CDR2: SNHLY and FYNNEI. This CDR3 has 17 residues. The CDR3 sequence is CASTTMGTSGRPHEQYF. As DNA, the CDR3 is TGTGCCAGCACCACCATGGGAACTAGCGGGAGACCCCACGAGCAGTACTTC.

The rearrangement links TRBV29-1 to TRBJ2-2; 9 bases agree with TRBD2. The CDR3 has 14 residues. CDR1 is SQVTM and CDR2 is ANQGSEA in the germline V gene. The CDR3 spells CPIPTAGGFGELFF. The CDR3 nucleotides read TGCCCCATTCCTACGGCGGGAGGGTTCGGGGAGCTGTTTTTT.

V and J are TRBV4-2 and TRBJ2-5; 9 nucleotides agree with TRBD2. There are 15 residues in the CDR3. V shed 4 bases and J 1 base; nucleotides not matched to a gene: 4. The V gene's germline CDR1 is LGHNA and CDR2 YNFKEQ. Written as DNA, the CDR3 is TGTGCCAGCAGCCCTATGACTAGCGGCCAAGAGACCCAGTACTTC. Residues: CASSPMTSGQETQYF.

This clone was counted once. This chain joins TRBV4-3 and TRBJ2-2, with 12 bases fitting TRBD2. Germline V CDR1 and CDR2: LGHNA, YSLEER. The CDR3 length is 18 residues. With V trimmed by 4 bases and J by 4 bases, 10 bases remained unmatched. CDR3 coding DNA: TGCGCCAGCAGCCGCTTGCTAGCGGGAGGGCCGGGCACCGGGGAGCTGTTTTTT. Protein sequence: CASSRLLAGGPGTGELFF.